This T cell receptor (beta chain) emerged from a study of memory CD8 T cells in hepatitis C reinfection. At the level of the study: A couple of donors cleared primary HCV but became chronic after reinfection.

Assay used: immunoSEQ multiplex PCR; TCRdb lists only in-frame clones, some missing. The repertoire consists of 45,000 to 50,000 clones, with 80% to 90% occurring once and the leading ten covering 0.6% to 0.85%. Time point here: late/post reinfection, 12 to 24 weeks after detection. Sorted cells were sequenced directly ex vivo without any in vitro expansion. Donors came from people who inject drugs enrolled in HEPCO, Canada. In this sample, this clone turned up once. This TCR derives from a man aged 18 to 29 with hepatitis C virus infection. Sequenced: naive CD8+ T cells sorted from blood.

CDR3 bases: TGTGCCTGGAGTGTAAACAGGGTGGGTGAGCAGTTCTTC. This codes for CAWSVNRVGEQFF. V and J are TRBV30 and TRBJ2-1; TRBD1 might be the D (6 bases). The germline V and J ends were trimmed by 0 bases and 9 bases, with 12 bases remaining between them. CDR1 is GTSNPN, CDR2 SVGIG, per germline (reference sequence). The CDR3 has 13 amino acids.